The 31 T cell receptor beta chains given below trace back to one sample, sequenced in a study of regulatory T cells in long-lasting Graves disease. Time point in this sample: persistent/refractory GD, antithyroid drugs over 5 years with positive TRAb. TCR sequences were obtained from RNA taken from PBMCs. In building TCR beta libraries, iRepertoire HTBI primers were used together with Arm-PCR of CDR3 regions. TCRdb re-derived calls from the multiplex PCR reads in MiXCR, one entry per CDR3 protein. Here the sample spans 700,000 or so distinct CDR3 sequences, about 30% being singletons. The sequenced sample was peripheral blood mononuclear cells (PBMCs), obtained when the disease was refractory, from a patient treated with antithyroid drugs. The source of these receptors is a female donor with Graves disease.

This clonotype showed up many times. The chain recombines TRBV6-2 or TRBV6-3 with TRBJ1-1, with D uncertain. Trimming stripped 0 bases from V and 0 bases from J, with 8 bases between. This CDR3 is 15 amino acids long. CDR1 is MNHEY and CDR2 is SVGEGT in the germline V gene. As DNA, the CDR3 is TGTGCCAGCAGTTACTCTGGCTTCATGAACACTGAAGCTTTCTTT. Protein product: CASSYSGFMNTEAFF.

The CDR3 nucleotides are TGTGCCAGCAATCTCCTTCTGGAGCAGTACTTC. Translating it yields CASNLLLEQYF. The chain couples TRBV2 to TRBJ2-7; D not resolved. Trimming shortened V by 7 bases and J by 7 bases, and 11 bases separated the two germline ends. CDR3 size: 11 residues. The germline V gene encodes CDR1 SNHLY and CDR2 FYNNEI.

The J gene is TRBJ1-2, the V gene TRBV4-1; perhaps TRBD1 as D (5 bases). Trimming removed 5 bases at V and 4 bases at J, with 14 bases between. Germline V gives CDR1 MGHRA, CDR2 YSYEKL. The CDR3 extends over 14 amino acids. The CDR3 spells CASSSRGRGYGYTF. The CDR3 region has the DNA TGCGCCAGCAGCTCGCGGGGCCGGGGCTATGGCTACACCTTC.

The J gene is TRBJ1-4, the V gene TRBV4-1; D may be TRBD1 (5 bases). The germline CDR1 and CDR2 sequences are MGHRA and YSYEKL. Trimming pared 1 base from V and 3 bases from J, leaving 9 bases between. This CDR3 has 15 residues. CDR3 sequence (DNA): TGCGCCAGCAGCCAAGGCGGGACTGCTAATGAAAAACTGTTTTTT. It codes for CASSQGGTANEKLFF.

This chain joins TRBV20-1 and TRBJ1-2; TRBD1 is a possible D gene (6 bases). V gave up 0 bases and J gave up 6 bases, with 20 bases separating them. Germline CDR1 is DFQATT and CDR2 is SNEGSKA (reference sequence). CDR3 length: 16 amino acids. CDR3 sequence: CSARDDGVGQGNGYTF. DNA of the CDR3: TGCAGTGCTAGAGATGACGGTGTCGGGCAGGGGAATGGCTACACCTTC.

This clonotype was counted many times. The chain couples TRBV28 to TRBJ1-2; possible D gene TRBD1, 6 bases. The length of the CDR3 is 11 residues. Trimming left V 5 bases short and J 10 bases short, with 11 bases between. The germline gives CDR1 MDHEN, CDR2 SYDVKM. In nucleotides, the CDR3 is TGTGCCAGCAGTCCCGACAGGTCCTACACCTTC. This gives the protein CASSPDRSYTF.

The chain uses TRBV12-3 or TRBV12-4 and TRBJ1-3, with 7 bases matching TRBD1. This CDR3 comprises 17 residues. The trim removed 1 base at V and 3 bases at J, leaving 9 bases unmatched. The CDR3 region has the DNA TGTGCCAGCAGTTTAGTAGCTGTCAGGGGGTTTGGAAACACCATATATTTT. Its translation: CASSLVAVRGFGNTIYF.

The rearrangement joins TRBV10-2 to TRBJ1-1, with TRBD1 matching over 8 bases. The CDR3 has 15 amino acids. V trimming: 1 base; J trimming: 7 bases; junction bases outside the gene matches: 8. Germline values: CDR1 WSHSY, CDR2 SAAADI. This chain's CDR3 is CASSEFRGQGGEAFF. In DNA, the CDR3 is TGCGCCAGCAGTGAGTTCAGAGGACAGGGTGGTGAAGCTTTCTTT.

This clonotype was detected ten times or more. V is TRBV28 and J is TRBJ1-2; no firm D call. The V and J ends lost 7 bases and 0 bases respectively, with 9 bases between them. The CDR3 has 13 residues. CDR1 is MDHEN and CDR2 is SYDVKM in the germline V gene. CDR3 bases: TGTGCCAGCACCCGTCCAGCTAACTATGGCTACACCTTC. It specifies CASTRPANYGYTF.

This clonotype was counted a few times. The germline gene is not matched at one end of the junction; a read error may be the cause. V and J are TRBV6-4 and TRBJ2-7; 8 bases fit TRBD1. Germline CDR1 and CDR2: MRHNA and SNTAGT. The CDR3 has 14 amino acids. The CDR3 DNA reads TGTGCCAGCAGTTACTCGGCAGGGGGCTTTTGGCAGTACTTC. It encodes CASSYSAGGFWQYF.

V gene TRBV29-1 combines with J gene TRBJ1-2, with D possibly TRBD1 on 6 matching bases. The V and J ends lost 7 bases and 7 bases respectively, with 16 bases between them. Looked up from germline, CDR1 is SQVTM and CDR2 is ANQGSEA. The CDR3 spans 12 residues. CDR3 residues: CSARDIRSGYTF. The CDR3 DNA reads TGCAGCGCCAGGGACATCCGGTCTGGCTACACCTTC.

The CDR3 DNA is TGTGCCAGCAGTTACTCGACAGATCAGCCCCAGCATTTT. This encodes CASSYSTDQPQHF. The chain couples TRBV6-5 to TRBJ1-5; D may be TRBD1 (5 bases). This CDR3 has 13 amino acids. Germline values: CDR1 MNHEY, CDR2 SVGAGI. V was pared by 0 bases and J by 5 bases, with 5 bases between.

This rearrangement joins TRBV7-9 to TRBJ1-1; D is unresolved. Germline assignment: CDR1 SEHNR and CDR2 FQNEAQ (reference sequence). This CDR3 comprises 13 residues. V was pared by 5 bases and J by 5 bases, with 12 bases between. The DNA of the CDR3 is TGTGCCAGCAGCCGGACCGAAGATACTGAAGCTTTCTTT. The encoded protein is CASSRTEDTEAFF.

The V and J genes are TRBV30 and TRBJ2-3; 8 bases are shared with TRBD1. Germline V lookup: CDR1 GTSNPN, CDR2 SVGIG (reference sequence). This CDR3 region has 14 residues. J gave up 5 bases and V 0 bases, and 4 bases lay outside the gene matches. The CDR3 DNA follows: TGTGCCTGGAGTGTAGACAGGGGAGGAGATACGCAGTATTTT. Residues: CAWSVDRGGDTQYF.

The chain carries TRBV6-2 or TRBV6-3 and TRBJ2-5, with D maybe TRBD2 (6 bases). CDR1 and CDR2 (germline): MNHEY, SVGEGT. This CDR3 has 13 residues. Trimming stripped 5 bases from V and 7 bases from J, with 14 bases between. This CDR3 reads CASSSSFGGTQYF. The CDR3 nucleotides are TGTGCCAGCAGTAGCTCCTTCGGGGGGACCCAGTACTTC.

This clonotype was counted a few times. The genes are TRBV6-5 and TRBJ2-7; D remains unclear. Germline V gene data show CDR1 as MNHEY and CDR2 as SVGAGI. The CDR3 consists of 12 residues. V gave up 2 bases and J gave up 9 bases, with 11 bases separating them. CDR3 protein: CASSYDWEAQYF. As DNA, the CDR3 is TGTGCCAGCAGTTACGACTGGGAAGCGCAGTACTTC.

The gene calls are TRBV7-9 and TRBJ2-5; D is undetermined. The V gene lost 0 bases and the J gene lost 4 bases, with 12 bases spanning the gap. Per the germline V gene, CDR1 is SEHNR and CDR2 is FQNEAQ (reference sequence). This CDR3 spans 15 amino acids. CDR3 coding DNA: TGTGCCAGCAGCTTAGCTTCCGGAGCAGGAGAGACCCAGTACTTC. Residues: CASSLASGAGETQYF.

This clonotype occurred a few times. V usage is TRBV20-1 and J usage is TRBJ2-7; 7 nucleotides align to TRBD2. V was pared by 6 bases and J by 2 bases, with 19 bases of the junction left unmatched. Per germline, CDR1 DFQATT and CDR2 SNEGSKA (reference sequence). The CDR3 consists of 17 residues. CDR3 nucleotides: TGCAGTGCAAAAGGGCCCGTTCGGGGGGACCTCACCTACGAGCAGTACTTC. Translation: CSAKGPVRGDLTYEQYF.

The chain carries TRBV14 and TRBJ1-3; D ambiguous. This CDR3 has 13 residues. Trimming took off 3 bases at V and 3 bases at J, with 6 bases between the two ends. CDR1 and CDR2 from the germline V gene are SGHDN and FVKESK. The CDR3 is CASSHRNGNTIYF. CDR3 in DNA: TGTGCCAGCAGCCACCGTAATGGAAACACCATATATTTT. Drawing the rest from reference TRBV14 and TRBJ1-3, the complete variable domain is EAGVTQFPSHSVIEKGQTVTLRCDPISGHDNLYWYRRVMGKEIKFLLHFVKESKQDESGMPNNRFLAERTGGTYSTLKVQPAELEDSGVYFCASSHRNGNTIYFGEGSWLTVV.

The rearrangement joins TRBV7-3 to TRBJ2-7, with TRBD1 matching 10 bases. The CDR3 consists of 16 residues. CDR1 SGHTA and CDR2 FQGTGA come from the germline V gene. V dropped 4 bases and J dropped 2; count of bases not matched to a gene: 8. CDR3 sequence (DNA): TGTGCCAGCAGCTGTCACCGGGACAGGGGAACCTACGAGCAGTACTTC. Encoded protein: CASSCHRDRGTYEQYF.

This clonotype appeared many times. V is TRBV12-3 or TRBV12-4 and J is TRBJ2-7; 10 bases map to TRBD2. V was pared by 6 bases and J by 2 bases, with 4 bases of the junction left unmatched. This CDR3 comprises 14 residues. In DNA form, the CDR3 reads TGTGCCAGCAGCATAGCGGGAGGCGCCTACGAGCAGTACTTC. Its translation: CASSIAGGAYEQYF.

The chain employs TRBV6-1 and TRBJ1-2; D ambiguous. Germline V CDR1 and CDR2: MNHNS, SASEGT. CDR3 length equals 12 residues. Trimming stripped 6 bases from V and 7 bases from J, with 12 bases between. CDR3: CASRETAGGYTF. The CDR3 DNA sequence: TGTGCCAGCAGAGAAACAGCCGGTGGCTACACCTTC.

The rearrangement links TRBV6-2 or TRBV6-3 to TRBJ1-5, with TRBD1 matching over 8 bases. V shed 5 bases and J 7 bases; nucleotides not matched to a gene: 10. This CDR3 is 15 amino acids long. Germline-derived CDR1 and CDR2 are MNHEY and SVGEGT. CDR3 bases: TGTGCCAGCAGTCAACAGGGGGACGGGGGACAGCCCCAGCATTTT. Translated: CASSQQGDGGQPQHF.

The CDR3 DNA follows: TGCAGTGCTAGAGCTTTGGACAGGACGTCCTATGGCTACACCTTC. Translating it yields CSARALDRTSYGYTF. The V call is TRBV20-1, the J call TRBJ1-2; 7 nucleotides match TRBD1. Germline values: CDR1 DFQATT, CDR2 SNEGSKA (reference sequence). V lost 1 base to trimming and J lost 4 bases; unmatched junction nucleotides: 9. CDR3 length: 15 residues.

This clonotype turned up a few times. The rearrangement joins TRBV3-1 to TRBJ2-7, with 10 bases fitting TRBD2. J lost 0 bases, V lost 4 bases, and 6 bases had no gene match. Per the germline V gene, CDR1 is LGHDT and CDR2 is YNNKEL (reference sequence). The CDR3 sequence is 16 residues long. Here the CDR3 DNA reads TGTGCCAGCAGCCCCGGACTAGCGGAGGCCTCCTACGAGCAGTACTTC. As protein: CASSPGLAEASYEQYF.

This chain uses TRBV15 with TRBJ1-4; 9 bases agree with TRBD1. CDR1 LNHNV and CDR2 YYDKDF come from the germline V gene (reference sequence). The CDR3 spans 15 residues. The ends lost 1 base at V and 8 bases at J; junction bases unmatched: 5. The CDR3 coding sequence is TGTGCCACCAGCAGAGGGGACAGGGTAGAAGAAAAACTGTTTTTT. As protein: CATSRGDRVEEKLFF.

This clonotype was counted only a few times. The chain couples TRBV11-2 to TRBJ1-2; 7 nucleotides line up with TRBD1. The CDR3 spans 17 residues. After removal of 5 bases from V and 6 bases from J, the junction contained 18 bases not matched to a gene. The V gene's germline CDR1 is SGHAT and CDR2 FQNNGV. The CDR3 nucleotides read TGTGCCAGCAGCCCTCCCCTTTTCGACAGGGCCGTGAATGGCTACACCTTC. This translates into CASSPPLFDRAVNGYTF.

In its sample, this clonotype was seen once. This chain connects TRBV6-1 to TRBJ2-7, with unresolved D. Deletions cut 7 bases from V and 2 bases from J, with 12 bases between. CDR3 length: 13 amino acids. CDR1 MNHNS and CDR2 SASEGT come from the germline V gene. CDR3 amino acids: CASIDGSPYEQYF. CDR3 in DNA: TGTGCCAGCATCGACGGCAGCCCCTACGAGCAGTACTTC.

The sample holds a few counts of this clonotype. CDR3: CASSQDLGNRNGYTF. DNA of the CDR3: TGTGCCAGCAGCCAAGATTTGGGAAACAGGAATGGCTACACCTTC. The genes are TRBV3-1 and TRBJ1-2, with a weak D call TRBD1 (5 bases). Trimming took 0 bases from V and 6 from J, leaving 14 bases between them. Germline assignment: CDR1 LGHDT and CDR2 YNNKEL (reference sequence). The CDR3 covers 15 residues.

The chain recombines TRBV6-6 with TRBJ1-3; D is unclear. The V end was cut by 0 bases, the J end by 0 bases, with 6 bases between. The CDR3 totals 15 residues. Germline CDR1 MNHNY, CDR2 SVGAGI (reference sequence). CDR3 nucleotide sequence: TGTGCCAGCAGTTACTCGAGCCCCTCTGGAAACACCATATATTTT. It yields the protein CASSYSSPSGNTIYF.

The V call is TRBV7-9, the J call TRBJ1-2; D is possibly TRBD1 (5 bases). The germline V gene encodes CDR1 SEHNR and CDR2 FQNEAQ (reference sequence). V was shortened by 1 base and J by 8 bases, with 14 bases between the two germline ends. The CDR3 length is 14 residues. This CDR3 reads CASSLEGRSGGYTF. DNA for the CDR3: TGTGCCAGCAGCTTAGAAGGGCGTTCAGGGGGCTACACCTTC.